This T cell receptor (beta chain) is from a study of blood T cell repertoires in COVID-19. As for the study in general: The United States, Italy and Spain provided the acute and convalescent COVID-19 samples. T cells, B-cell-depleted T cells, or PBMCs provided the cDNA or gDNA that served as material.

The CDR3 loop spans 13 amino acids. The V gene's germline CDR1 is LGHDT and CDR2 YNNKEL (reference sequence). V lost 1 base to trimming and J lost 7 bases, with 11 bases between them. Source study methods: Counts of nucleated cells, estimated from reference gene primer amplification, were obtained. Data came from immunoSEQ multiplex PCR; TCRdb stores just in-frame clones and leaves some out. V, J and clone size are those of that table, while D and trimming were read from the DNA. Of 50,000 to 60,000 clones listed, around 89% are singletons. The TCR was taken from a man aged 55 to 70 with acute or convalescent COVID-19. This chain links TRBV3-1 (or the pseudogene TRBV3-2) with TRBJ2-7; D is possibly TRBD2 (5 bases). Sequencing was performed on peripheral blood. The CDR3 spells CASSQGRGPEQYF. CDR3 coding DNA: TGTGCCAGCAGCCAAGGACGCGGGCCTGAGCAGTACTTC.